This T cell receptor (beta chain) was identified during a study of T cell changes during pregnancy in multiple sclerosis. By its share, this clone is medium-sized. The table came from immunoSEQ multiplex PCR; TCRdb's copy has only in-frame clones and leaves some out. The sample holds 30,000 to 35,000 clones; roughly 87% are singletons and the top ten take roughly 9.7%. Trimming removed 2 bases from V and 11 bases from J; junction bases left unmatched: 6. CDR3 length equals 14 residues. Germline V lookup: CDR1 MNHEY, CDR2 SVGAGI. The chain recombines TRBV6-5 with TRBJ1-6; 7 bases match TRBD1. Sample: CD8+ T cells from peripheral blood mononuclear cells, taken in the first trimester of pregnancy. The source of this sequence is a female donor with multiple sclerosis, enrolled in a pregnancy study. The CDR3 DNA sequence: TGTGCCAGCAGTTACGGGGACAGCCCCACACCCCTCCACTTT. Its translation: CASSYGDSPTPLHF.